The clone carrying this TCR beta chain has a count of ten or more. In germline, CDR1 is SGHTA, CDR2 FQGNSA. This CDR3 is 12 amino acids long. V gave up 5 bases and J gave up 1 base, with 5 bases separating them. From the RT-PCR reads, TCRdb called clonotypes with MiXCR, one entry per CDR3 protein. The sample holds hundreds of thousands of distinct CDR3 sequences; 14% are singletons and the top ten take roughly 4%. This chain links TRBV7-2 with TRBJ2-5, with D unresolved. The specimen was memory CD4+ T cells from blood. This TCR was recovered from a female donor in good health, serving as a healthy control. This CDR3 is CASSRSQETQYF. As DNA, the CDR3 is TGTGCCAGCAGCCGTTCCCAAGAGACCCAGTACTTC.